Following are 6 T cell receptor beta chains from one sample sequenced in a study of blood T cell repertoires in COVID-19. The assay was immunoSEQ multiplex PCR, and TCRdb's table has in-frame clones only and misses some. The repertoire includes fewer than 300,000 clones, approximately 90% of them detected once, and about 1% sits in the top ten. Source material: peripheral blood. The receptors stem from a woman aged 40 to 49 who had recovered from COVID-19.

The chain is built from TRBV7-2 and TRBJ2-1, with a possible D match to TRBD1 (5 bases). Trimming removed 1 base at V and 11 bases at J, with 9 bases between. There are 12 residues in the CDR3. Germline values: CDR1 SGHTA, CDR2 FQGNSA. CDR3 sequence: CASSLGTNQQFF. The CDR3 nucleotides are TGTGCCAGCAGCTTAGGGACAAACCAGCAGTTCTTC.

The V gene is TRBV24-1, the J gene TRBJ2-7; TRBD1 matches at 9 bases. Per the germline V gene, CDR1 is KGHDR and CDR2 is SFDVKD. This CDR3 is built from 14 residues. Losses at the gene ends were 8 bases for V and 6 bases for J; bases not matched to a gene: 10. CDR3 sequence: CATTPGTGSGEQYF. Here the CDR3 DNA reads TGTGCCACCACCCCCGGGACAGGGAGTGGCGAGCAGTACTTC.

This clone was picked up a small number of times. The V call is TRBV7-9, the J call TRBJ2-4, with D possibly matching TRBD1 (5 bases). The V end was cut by 5 bases, the J end by 0 bases, with 11 bases between. The CDR3 is 15 amino acids. Per germline, CDR1 SEHNR and CDR2 FQNEAQ (reference sequence). CDR3 in DNA: TGTGCCAGCAGCCCCCCAGGGCTAGCCAAAAACATTCAGTACTTC. Its translation: CASSPPGLAKNIQYF.

V and J are TRBV5-1 and TRBJ2-2; D is perhaps TRBD2 (6 bases). Trimming shortened V by 0 bases and J by 5 bases, and 11 bases separated the two germline ends. This CDR3 comprises 15 residues. Germline V gene data show CDR1 as SGHRS and CDR2 as YFSETQ. The CDR3 loop reads CASSLGLAPTGELFF. In DNA, the CDR3 is TGCGCCAGCAGCTTGGGGCTAGCGCCGACCGGGGAGCTGTTTTTT. Full variable domain (rest looked up from reference TRBV5-1 and TRBJ2-2): KAGVTQTPRYLIKTRGQQVTLSCSPISGHRSVSWYQQTPGQGLQFLFEYFSETQRNKGNFPGRFSGRQFSNSRSEMNVSTLELGDSALYLCASSLGLAPTGELFFGEGSRLTVL.

DNA for the CDR3: TGTGCCACCAGCAGAGCGGTTGGGGGCGGGAGGGACCCTGGGGCCAACGTCCTGACTTTC. Its protein is CATSRAVGGGRDPGANVLTF. This chain links TRBV15 with TRBJ2-6; 9 bases are shared with TRBD2. With V trimmed by 1 base and J by 2 bases, 12 bases remained unmatched. The length of the CDR3 is 20 residues. CDR1 and CDR2 from the germline V gene are LNHNV and YYDKDF (reference sequence).

This clone was seen more than once but under ten times. This sequence joins TRBV27 and TRBJ1-5; unclear D gene. Germline V gene data show CDR1 as MNHEY and CDR2 as SMNVEV (reference sequence). V was trimmed by 3 bases and J by 3 bases, leaving 6 bases between them. This CDR3 is 13 amino acids long. The CDR3 sequence is CASSFGNNQPQHF. CDR3 nucleotide sequence: TGTGCCAGCAGTTTCGGGAACAATCAGCCCCAGCATTTT.